This is a list of T cell receptor beta chains from one sample in a study of T-cell reconstitution after alpha-beta-depleted transplantation in children. One entry per CDR3 protein results from TCRdb running MiXCR on the PCR reads. Of approximately 510,000 distinct CDR3 sequences listed, around 20% are singletons. The input for sequencing was PBMCs from the stem cell graft donor, taken from the stem cell graft. The receptors come from a human donor who donated a stem cell graft to a child with acute lymphoblastic leukemia. Both conserved end residues are part of each CDR3. A D gene is named only where the DNA matches it firmly. The listing skips clone size in some rows; elsewhere it reads once, few, many or a size class.

TGTGCCAGCAGCCAAGATCAGCTTAAATATGAGCAGTTCTTC | CASSQDQLKYEQFF | 14 | few | TRBJ2-1 | TRBV4-2 | .
TGCAGTGCACTAGCGGGAGCGGACACCGGGGAGCTGTTTTTT | CSALAGADTGELFF | 14 | few | TRBJ2-2 | TRBV20-1 | TRBD2
TGTGCCAGCATTTCTCTCAGGGGAGTGGCCACTGAAGCTTTCTTT | CASISLRGVATEAFF | 15 | . | TRBJ1-1 | TRBV12-3/TRBV12-4 | .
TGTGCCAGCAGCGCAGGACTAGCCGGGTTCGATGAGCAGTTCTTC | CASSAGLAGFDEQFF | 15 | few | TRBJ2-1 | TRBV9 | TRBD2
TGTGCCAGCAGTTACTCGGGGACTTCCATCGATCGGGAGCAGTACTTC | CASSYSGTSIDREQYF | 16 | . | TRBJ2-7 | TRBV6-5 | .
TGTGCCAGCAGCTCCGGACTAGCGGCTTACCAAGAGACCCAGTACTTC | CASSSGLAAYQETQYF | 16 | few | TRBJ2-5 | TRBV7-9 | TRBD2
TGTGCCAGCAGTGAATCCGTCCGGATGGCAGGCGAGCAGTACTTC | CASSESVRMAGEQYF | 15 | . | TRBJ2-7 | TRBV6-1 | .
TGTGCCAGCAGCCACAAAAGAGGGACTAGCAAAGAGACCCAGTACTTC | CASSHKRGTSKETQYF | 16 | . | TRBJ2-5 | TRBV4-2 | TRBD2
TGCGCCAGCAGCCTTTTGGGGACTAGCCTCTACAATGAGCAGTTCTTC | CASSLLGTSLYNEQFF | 16 | few | TRBJ2-1 | TRBV5-1 | TRBD2
TGTGCCAGCAGCTTGCTAGGGACAATCGGGAGCGGGAGGTACGAGCAGTACTTC | CASSLLGTIGSGRYEQYF | 18 | . | TRBJ2-7 | TRBV5-4 | TRBD2
TGCGCCAGCAGTGACTGGGGGGGCGGGAGGCATAAAACCTACGAGCAGTACTTC | CASSDWGGGRHKTYEQYF | 18 | . | TRBJ2-7 | TRBV10-2 | TRBD2
TGCAGTGCTAGTAAGGGGCCCAGTATCCTCTACAATGAGCAGTTCTTC | CSASKGPSILYNEQFF | 16 | few | TRBJ2-1 | TRBV20-1 | .
TGCAGTGCTAGTGAGGGGGCAAGGAATCAGCCCCAGCATTTT | CSASEGARNQPQHF | 14 | few | TRBJ1-5 | TRBV20-1 | TRBD1
TGTGCCAGCAGTTCAATTTTAGTCCCGAATAACTATGGCTACACCTTC | CASSSILVPNNYGYTF | 16 | . | TRBJ1-2 | TRBV12-3/TRBV12-4 | .
TGTGCCAGCAGGGAGACTAGCGGGGCCTACAATGAGCAGTTCTTC | CASRETSGAYNEQFF | 15 | . | TRBJ2-1 | TRBV11-3 | TRBD2
TGCGCCAGCAGCTTGGGACGGGCCTTGAACACTGAAGCTTTCTTT | CASSLGRALNTEAFF | 15 | few | TRBJ1-1 | TRBV5-1 | .
TGTGCCAGCAGCCCCGAAGGGAAACAGGGGCGCTCCTACAATGAGCAGTTCTTC | CASSPEGKQGRSYNEQFF | 18 | few | TRBJ2-1 | TRBV9 | TRBD1
TGTGCCAGCAGCCGGGGACAGGCGATCTACAATGAGCAGTTCTTC | CASSRGQAIYNEQFF | 15 | few | TRBJ2-1 | TRBV7-3 | TRBD1
TGTGCCACCAGCAGAGACGCGGGAAGACTCTACAATGAGCAGTTCTTC | CATSRDAGRLYNEQFF | 16 | few | TRBJ2-1 | TRBV15 | .
TGTGCCAGCAGGGGCAGGGGCACAGATACGCAGTATTTT | CASRGRGTDTQYF | 13 | . | TRBJ2-3 | TRBV12-3/TRBV12-4 | .
TGTGCCAGCAGTTTCTCAATCCAGTACGAGCAGTACTTC | CASSFSIQYEQYF | 13 | . | TRBJ2-7 | TRBV27 | .
TGTGCCAGCAGTTTACGCCTAGCGGATTTTCAAGAGACCCAGTACTTC | CASSLRLADFQETQYF | 16 | few | TRBJ2-5 | TRBV27 | TRBD2
TGTGCCAGCAGTTACTCTCCTAGCTCCTACAATGAGCAGTTCTTC | CASSYSPSSYNEQFF | 15 | . | TRBJ2-1 | TRBV6-5 | .
TGTGCCAGCAGGAGACCTAACACTGAAGCTTTCTTT | CASRRPNTEAFF | 12 | few | TRBJ1-1 | TRBV2 | .
TGTGCCAGCTCACCATCAGGCGGGAGGGCCTACAATGAGCAGTTCTTC | CASSPSGGRAYNEQFF | 16 | . | TRBJ2-1 | TRBV18 | TRBD2
TGCAGTGCTGTAAGACAGGGCGGCGGTGAGCAGTTCTTC | CSAVRQGGGEQFF | 13 | . | TRBJ2-1 | TRBV20-1 | TRBD1
TGTGCCAGCAGTGAAGAGGGGGCTATCCCCTACGAGCAGTACTTC | CASSEEGAIPYEQYF | 15 | . | TRBJ2-7 | TRBV2 | TRBD1
TGCGCCAGCAGCGAGACAGGGGCTTACAATGAGCAGTTCTTC | CASSETGAYNEQFF | 14 | few | TRBJ2-1 | TRBV5-1 | TRBD1
TGTGCCAGCAGTTCAATAGCGGGAGTATCGTACGAGCAGTACTTC | CASSSIAGVSYEQYF | 15 | few | TRBJ2-7 | TRBV6-2/TRBV6-3 | TRBD2
TGTGCCAGCAGCCCCCGACGCGGTTTATACAATGAGCAGTTCTTC | CASSPRRGLYNEQFF | 15 | . | TRBJ2-1 | TRBV11-2 | .
TGCAGTGCTAGAGGCCCCCCTAGCGGAGGGATGGCAGATACGCAGTATTTT | CSARGPPSGGMADTQYF | 17 | . | TRBJ2-3 | TRBV20-1 | TRBD2
TGCAGCGTTGAGAGGGGGCCAACAGATACGCAGTATTTT | CSVERGPTDTQYF | 13 | many | TRBJ2-3 | TRBV29-1 | TRBD1
TGTGCCAGCAAGAGGGATAAAGGGGGATACAATGAGCAGTTCTTC | CASKRDKGGYNEQFF | 15 | . | TRBJ2-1 | TRBV2 | .
TGTGCCAGCACCTCGGGGACGTCTAGCACAGATACGCAGTATTTT | CASTSGTSSTDTQYF | 15 | many | TRBJ2-3 | TRBV6-2/TRBV6-3 | .
TGTGCCAGCAGCTCTGGAGGCTACACCTTC | CASSSGGYTF | 10 | few | TRBJ1-2 | TRBV12-3/TRBV12-4 | .
TGTGCCAGCAGCCAAGTTGGAGCGAGGGGATACGAGCAGTACTTC | CASSQVGARGYEQYF | 15 | few | TRBJ2-7 | TRBV3-1 | .
TGCAGTGCTAGATTCGGGGGTTATAGCAATCAGCCCCAGCATTTT | CSARFGGYSNQPQHF | 15 | few | TRBJ1-5 | TRBV20-1 | .
TGTGCCAGCTTGTTAGGGACTAGCGGAGACCTTGTGCGGGATACGCAGTATTTT | CASLLGTSGDLVRDTQYF | 18 | few | TRBJ2-3 | TRBV11-2 | TRBD2
TGCAGTGCTAGAGTACGGTATAATTCACCCCTCCACTTT | CSARVRYNSPLHF | 13 | . | TRBJ1-6 | TRBV20-1 | .
TGCGCCAGCAGCCCGGGCGGGCTAGCAGGATACAGCGGTGAGCAGTTCTTC | CASSPGGLAGYSGEQFF | 17 | . | TRBJ2-1 | TRBV5-1 | .
TGTGCCAGCAGCTTTGGACAGGGGATATACAATGAGCAGTTCTTC | CASSFGQGIYNEQFF | 15 | . | TRBJ2-1 | TRBV7-9 | TRBD1
TGCAGTGCCCACCCCGGAAGCACCGGGGAGCTGTTTTTT | CSAHPGSTGELFF | 13 | few | TRBJ2-2 | TRBV20-1 | .